Below are 30 T cell receptor beta chains sequenced from a single sample in a study of T cells in Graves' hyperthyroidism and ophthalmopathy. TCR beta CDR3 sequences were amplified from RNA transcripts. The HTBI primer set drove a first-round RT-PCR of the TCR CDR3. TCRdb re-called the multiplex PCR reads with MiXCR, one entry per CDR3 protein. The table has approximately 740,000 distinct CDR3 sequences, around 15% seen once. The sequenced sample was blood. Receptor source: a woman under 30 with Graves' hyperthyroidism.

This clonotype showed up many times. J is TRBJ2-3 and V is TRBV20-1; D is unclear. This CDR3 has 15 amino acids. The germline gives CDR1 DFQATT, CDR2 SNEGSKA (reference sequence). V was pared by 6 bases and J by 0 bases, with 16 bases between. The CDR3 nucleotides are TGCAGTGCCGCGCGGATCGTTTCTAGCACAGATACGCAGTATTTT. It translates to CSAARIVSSTDTQYF.

This clonotype was seen at least ten times. The chain joins TRBV6-1 to TRBJ2-5; 10 bases are a match to TRBD2. With V trimmed by 7 bases and J by 4 bases, 6 bases remained unmatched. The CDR3 has 14 amino acids. CDR1 and CDR2 (germline): MNHNS, SASEGT. The CDR3 DNA follows: TGTGCCAGCATGAGCGGGAGGGCCCTAGAGACCCAGTACTTC. It translates to CASMSGRALETQYF.

This rearrangement joins TRBV29-1 to TRBJ2-7; D gene ambiguous. From germline, CDR1 is SQVTM and CDR2 ANQGSEA. V gave up 3 bases and J gave up 2 bases, with 11 bases separating them. The CDR3 is made up of 13 amino acids. CDR3 sequence reads: CSVESPVTYEQYF. As DNA, the CDR3 is TGCAGCGTTGAGAGCCCAGTGACCTACGAGCAGTACTTC.

J is TRBJ1-4 and V is TRBV5-1; D gene uncertain. The CDR3 runs to 13 residues. The germline V gene encodes CDR1 SGHRS and CDR2 YFSETQ. Trimming stripped 3 bases from V and 6 bases from J, with 9 bases between. The CDR3 region has the DNA TGCGCCAGCAGCTACGGACTGGATGAAAAACTGTTTTTT. Translating it yields CASSYGLDEKLFF.

In its sample, this clonotype was seen once. The rearrangement joins TRBV12-3 or TRBV12-4 to TRBJ2-7; possibly TRBD1 or TRBD2 for D (5 bases each). V shed 6 bases and J shed 7 bases, with 25 bases lying between them. The CDR3 runs 16 residues. This chain's CDR3 is CASRHPPGPSPLEQYF. The CDR3 bases are TGTGCCAGCAGACACCCTCCGGGACCCTCCCCTTTGGAGCAGTACTTC.

This clonotype was counted a few times. Just one base apart from a much larger clone, this may be a read error. DNA for the CDR3: TGTGCCAGCACAACGTTCACCGGGACAGGGGGCCACGAGCAGTACTTC. Translated: CASTTFTGTGGHEQYF. J is TRBJ2-7 and V is TRBV6-2 or TRBV6-3; TRBD1 agrees at 12 bases. CDR1 MNHEY and CDR2 SVGEGT come from the germline V gene. The V gene end was trimmed by 7 bases and the J gene end by 5 bases; junction bases not matched to a gene: 12. This CDR3 is 16 amino acids long.

This clonotype was seen many times. The chain uses TRBV2 and TRBJ2-4; D possibly corresponds to TRBD2 (5 bases). The CDR3 is made up of 17 amino acids. V dropped 6 bases and J dropped 0 bases, with 18 bases sitting between them. CDR1 and CDR2 from the germline V gene are SNHLY and FYNNEI. The CDR3 here is CASSHTSAGIAKNIQYF. CDR3 bases: TGTGCCAGCAGCCATACCAGCGCGGGTATAGCCAAAAACATTCAGTACTTC. The variable domain in full, completed from reference TRBV2 and TRBJ2-4, reads EPEVTQTPSHQVTQMGQEVILRCVPISNHLYFYWYRQILGQKVEFLVSFYNNEISEKSEIFDDQFSVERPDGSNFTLKIRSTKLEDSAMYFCASSHTSAGIAKNIQYFGAGTRLSVL.

This clonotype was counted only a few times. This chain uses TRBV18 with TRBJ2-3; D is possibly TRBD1 or TRBD2 (6 bases each). Germline assignment: CDR1 KGHSH and CDR2 LQKENI. With 3 bases removed from V and 2 bases from J, the gap between germline ends came to 15 bases. The CDR3 has 16 amino acids. The CDR3 spells CASSPRGGLDTDTQYF. CDR3 DNA: TGTGCCAGCTCACCTCGTGGGGGGCTAGACACAGATACGCAGTATTTT.

The rearrangement uses TRBV14 and TRBJ1-1, with no clear D. With 0 bases removed from V and 7 bases from J, the gap between germline ends came to 24 bases. This CDR3 has 18 amino acids. Per germline, CDR1 SGHDN and CDR2 FVKESK. The CDR3 region has the DNA TGTGCCAGCAGCCAAGAGGGGAGGGTAAACGTGTGGGGATTTGAAGCTTTCTTT. Protein product: CASSQEGRVNVWGFEAFF.

At least ten counts were recorded for this clonotype. The gene calls are TRBV7-2 and TRBJ1-3; 12 positions match TRBD1. The CDR3 totals 16 residues. In germline, CDR1 is SGHTA, CDR2 FQGNSA. V was pared by 1 base and J by 4 bases, with 2 bases of the junction left unmatched. The CDR3 region has the DNA TGTGCCAGCAGCTTAGGGGACAGGGGGCGCGGAAACACCATATATTTT. Protein sequence: CASSLGDRGRGNTIYF.

Only a few counts were recorded for this clonotype. V is TRBV27 and J is TRBJ2-1; TRBD2 matches 8 bases. Germline V gene data show CDR1 as MNHEY and CDR2 as SMNVEV (reference sequence). The CDR3 is made up of 18 amino acids. The CDR3 region is CLLRVTGMRREGHNEQFF. The DNA of the CDR3 is TGTCTTCTCCGAGTGACAGGAATGCGCCGGGAGGGTCACAATGAGCAGTTCTTC.

V is TRBV4-1 and J is TRBJ2-2; the match to TRBD1 covers 11 bases. Germline V gene lookup returns CDR1 MGHRA and CDR2 YSYEKL. After removal of 4 bases from V and 4 bases from J, the junction contained 14 bases not matched to a gene. This CDR3 contains 19 residues. The CDR3 region has the DNA TGCGCCAGCAGCCCACGAGCTACGGACAGGGGGCGTCTCACCGGGGAGCTGTTTTTT. This sequence encodes CASSPRATDRGRLTGELFF.

This clonotype was observed a handful of times. The chain combines TRBV5-1 with TRBJ2-7; 7 bases fit TRBD1. CDR1 and CDR2 from the germline V gene are SGHRS and YFSETQ. The CDR3 has 14 residues. With 5 bases clipped from V and 0 bases from J, the junction kept 5 bases outside the gene matches. The CDR3 here is CASRGQSSSYEQYF. The CDR3 nucleotides are TGCGCCAGCAGGGGACAGTCCTCCTCCTACGAGCAGTACTTC.

The rearrangement joins TRBV29-1 to TRBJ2-5; 8 nucleotides line up with TRBD1. The length of the CDR3 is 13 residues. After removal of 0 bases from V and 12 bases from J, the junction contained 9 bases not matched to a gene. Per germline, CDR1 SQVTM and CDR2 ANQGSEA. Written as DNA, the CDR3 is TGCAGCGTTGAAGAGAACAGGGGGATGCTAGAGTACTTC. This codes for CSVEENRGMLEYF.

This clonotype was observed a few times. The J gene is TRBJ2-1, the V gene TRBV2, with 10 nucleotides matching TRBD2. Trimming removed 9 bases from V and 6 bases from J; junction bases left unmatched: 11. The CDR3 has 15 residues. In germline, CDR1 is SNHLY, CDR2 FYNNEI. CDR3 residues: CARGPPSGRGNEQFF. The CDR3 region has the DNA TGTGCCAGAGGACCACCTAGCGGGAGAGGCAATGAGCAGTTCTTC.

The V gene is TRBV24-1, the J gene TRBJ1-1, with D perhaps matching TRBD1 (6 bases). Trimming shortened V by 5 bases and J by 5 bases, and 11 bases separated the two germline ends. Looked up from germline, CDR1 is KGHDR and CDR2 is SFDVKD. The CDR3 covers 13 residues. As DNA, the CDR3 is TGTGCCACCAGTGTGGGGGCTTGGACTGAAGCTTTCTTT. It specifies CATSVGAWTEAFF.

In this sample, this clonotype turned up many times. The V call is TRBV20-1, the J call TRBJ2-3, with 9 bases matching TRBD2. This CDR3 has 15 residues. V was pared by 0 bases and J by 6 bases, with 7 bases of the junction left unmatched. Germline CDR1 reads DFQATT; CDR2 reads SNEGSKA (reference sequence). CDR3 residues: CSARDRTSVSDTQYF. The DNA for the CDR3 is TGCAGTGCTAGAGATAGGACTAGCGTTTCCGATACGCAGTATTTT.

The J gene is TRBJ2-7, the V gene TRBV7-2; D unclear. Per the germline V gene, CDR1 is SGHTA and CDR2 is FQGNSA. The CDR3 runs 11 residues. V dropped 2 bases and J dropped 5 bases, with 4 bases sitting between them. The CDR3 region has the DNA TGTGCCAGCAGCTTAAATAACGAGCAGTACTTC. This gives the protein CASSLNNEQYF.

The rearrangement links TRBV11-2 to TRBJ2-2; 7 nucleotides line up with TRBD2. V shed 5 bases, J shed 2 bases, and the junction held 17 bases outside the gene matches. Germline assignment: CDR1 SGHAT and CDR2 FQNNGV. The CDR3 extends over 19 amino acids. CDR3: CASSDTVAGVLINTGELFF. The CDR3 nucleotides read TGTGCCAGCAGCGACACCGTGGCGGGAGTCCTAATTAACACCGGGGAGCTGTTTTTT.

There are many counts of this clonotype. The gene calls are TRBV27 and TRBJ2-1; tentatively, D is TRBD1 (5 bases). The CDR3 is 14 residues long. The V gene's germline CDR1 is MNHEY and CDR2 SMNVEV (reference sequence). V shed 1 base and J shed 5 bases, with 9 bases lying between them. The CDR3 DNA follows: TGTGCCAGCAGTTTATTGGGGCGGCACAATGAGCAGTTCTTC. This gives the protein CASSLLGRHNEQFF.

This clonotype was detected only a few times. This chain joins TRBV4-3 and TRBJ2-6; D not resolved. The CDR3 extends over 16 amino acids. Trimming left V 0 bases short and J 2 bases short, with 8 bases between. Germline CDR1 LGHNA, CDR2 YSLEER. CDR3 protein: CASSQEFSPGANVLTF. CDR3 nucleotides: TGCGCCAGCAGCCAAGAGTTCTCCCCTGGGGCCAACGTCCTGACTTTC.

This clonotype was detected ten times or more. The gene calls are TRBV18 and TRBJ2-6; D gene ambiguous. The CDR3 contains 16 residues. Germline CDR1 and CDR2: KGHSH and LQKENI. Trimming removed 2 bases at V and 0 bases at J, with 8 bases between. CDR3 loop: CASSPTVGSGANVLTF. As DNA, the CDR3 is TGTGCCAGCTCACCAACGGTGGGCTCTGGGGCCAACGTCCTGACTTTC.

Written as DNA, the CDR3 is TGCAGTGCTAGAAAAAGCGGGAGGGATTACAATGAGCAGTTCTTC. Residues: CSARKSGRDYNEQFF. V and J are TRBV20-1 and TRBJ2-1; 10 bases are shared with TRBD2. V dropped 2 bases and J dropped 4; count of bases not matched to a gene: 5. Germline loops: CDR1 DFQATT, CDR2 SNEGSKA (reference sequence). CDR3 size: 15 residues.

This clonotype showed up many times. The chain is built from TRBV27 and TRBJ2-2; D gene uncertain. The CDR3 loop spans 12 amino acids. Germline V CDR1 and CDR2: MNHEY, SMNVEV (reference sequence). V lost 2 bases, J lost 7 bases, and 5 bases lay in between. The CDR3 loop reads CASSLGIGELFF. CDR3 nucleotide sequence: TGTGCCAGCAGTTTAGGGATCGGGGAGCTGTTTTTT.

This chain uses TRBV11-2 with TRBJ1-6; the D gene is possibly TRBD1 (6 bases). V shed 5 bases and J shed 2 bases, with 16 bases lying between them. CDR1 and CDR2 from the germline V gene are SGHAT and FQNNGV. The CDR3 extends over 17 amino acids. The CDR3 spells CASSQLQGEPYNSPLHF. The CDR3 nucleotides read TGTGCCAGCAGCCAACTACAGGGAGAGCCCTATAATTCACCCCTCCACTTT.

Remarks on this clonotype: A much larger clone is a single base away; this may be a read error. The rearrangement uses TRBV28 and TRBJ2-5; D possibly matches TRBD1 or TRBD2 (6 bases each). CDR1 MDHEN and CDR2 SYDVKM come from the germline V gene. This CDR3 region has 17 residues. This CDR3 is CASSSPPGRGGGETQCF. CDR3 DNA sequence: TGTGCCAGCAGTTCACCCCCCGGCAGGGGAGGAGGAGAGACCCAGTGCTTC.

In the case of this clonotype: One end of the junction is discordant with germline, which a read error may explain. The rearrangement joins TRBV7-2 to TRBJ2-2; 9 positions match TRBD1. CDR3 length: 14 amino acids. Germline V gene lookup returns CDR1 SGHTA and CDR2 FQGNSA. CDR3 in amino acids: CVSSSGQGIGELFF. Here the CDR3 DNA reads TGTGTCAGCAGCTCGGGACAGGGTATCGGGGAGCTGTTTTTT.

This clonotype was detected a few times. V gene TRBV4-3 combines with J gene TRBJ2-2; TRBD2 aligns across 7 bases. CDR3 size: 17 residues. Germline V gives CDR1 LGHNA, CDR2 YSLEER. J lost 3 bases, V lost 3 bases, and 10 bases had no gene match. The CDR3 DNA is TGCGCCAGCAGCCAGGCCTTCAGCGGGACGGACACCGGGGAGCTGTTTTTT. Translating it yields CASSQAFSGTDTGELFF.

In this sample, this clonotype turned up a few times. The chain links TRBV2 to TRBJ2-2; tentatively, D is TRBD1 (5 bases). This CDR3 comprises 16 residues. Germline V gene data show CDR1 as SNHLY and CDR2 as FYNNEI. V lost 6 bases to trimming and J lost 1 base, with 15 bases between them. CDR3 protein: CASRGWGGGNTGELFF. Here the CDR3 DNA reads TGTGCCAGCAGGGGCTGGGGCGGTGGGAACACCGGGGAGCTGTTTTTT.

This chain links TRBV28 with TRBJ2-1; 7 bases agree with TRBD2. Germline V gene data show CDR1 as MDHEN and CDR2 as SYDVKM. The CDR3 contains 16 residues. J lost 4 bases, V lost 5 bases, and 11 bases had no gene match. This chain's CDR3 is CASSPGGAAQYNEQFF. The CDR3 bases are TGTGCCAGCAGTCCGGGGGGAGCGGCTCAATACAATGAGCAGTTCTTC. Combining the CDR3 with reference TRBV28 and TRBJ2-1 gives the whole variable domain DVKVTQSSRYLVKRTGEKVFLECVQDMDHENMFWYRQDPGLGLRLIYFSYDVKMKEKGDIPEGYSVSREKKERFSLILESASTNQTSMYLCASSPGGAAQYNEQFFGPGTRLTVL.